This paragraph covers one T cell receptor (beta chain) sequence. The CDR3 is made up of 14 amino acids. Trimming cost V 3 bases and J 0 bases, with 8 bases left between them. The germline V gene has CDR1 SGDLS and CDR2 YYNGEE. Generated by immunoSEQ multiplex PCR, the TCRdb table keeps only in-frame clones and is missing some. The sample holds under 200,000 clones, 80% to 95% seen once. The sample originates from a study of T cell responses to AZD1222 COVID-19 vaccine. The rearrangement joins TRBV9 to TRBJ2-3; D not resolved. The starting material was peripheral blood, obtained on day 0 of AZD1222 vaccination. The TCR originated in an adult in good health. The CDR3 loop reads CASSDTASTDTQYF. CDR3 DNA sequence: TGTGCCAGCAGCGATACCGCTAGCACAGATACGCAGTATTTT.